This record concerns one TCR beta chain sequence. Its antigen is not identified. The sample comes from a study of response to subunit inactivated influenza vaccine. Points from the study as a whole: Each seasonal flu vaccination may recruit only limited new T cells, authors suggested.

CDR1 is MNHEY and CDR2 is SVGEGT in the germline V gene. The junction had 10 bases not matched to a gene; V was cut back by 5 bases and J by 15 bases. The CDR3 extends over 12 amino acids. TCRdb redid the calling of the RT-PCR reads with MiXCR, one entry per CDR3 protein. The sample lists 650,000 to 800,000 distinct CDR3 sequences, 18% seen once, with approximately 10% in the top ten. The clonotype comes from a man aged 50 or older who received an inactivated influenza vaccine. J is TRBJ2-1 and V is TRBV6-2 or TRBV6-3, with TRBD1 matching over 7 bases. Specimen: PBMCs from blood, collected roughly 5 days after vaccination. The CDR3 DNA sequence: TGTGCCAGCAGTAGGTCGGACAGGTGGGGGTTCTTC. The encoded protein is CASSRSDRWGFF.